The entry that follows covers one T cell receptor (beta chain) sequence. Antigen specificity is unknown. The sample originates from a study of blood T cells in healthy people across ages. Findings and limits, study-wide: Investigators treated diversity estimates from one million T cells as underestimates.

The CDR3 sequence is 13 residues long. The V gene's germline CDR1 is SGHVS and CDR2 FQNEAQ. V shed 8 bases, J shed 4 bases, and the junction held 7 bases outside the gene matches. For the second PCR, which ran for about 6 to 11 cycles, a sample-barcoded 5' primer and a J-beta primer mix were used. Each sample yielded at least 3 million CDR3-containing paired-end reads. Each CDR3 protein is one row after TCRdb ran MiXCR on the 5' RACE reads. The sample lists about 1.8 million distinct CDR3 sequences, 49% occurring once. The V gene is TRBV7-8, the J gene TRBJ2-7; 8 bases are shared with TRBD1. The sequenced sample consisted of blood. The sequence was collected from a woman between 40 and 50 years old in good health. CDR3 region: CASRQGSRYEQYF. The CDR3 DNA reads TGTGCCAGCCGACAGGGGAGTCGATACGAGCAGTACTTC.